This record covers a single T cell receptor beta chain. The data were obtained in a study of PD-1 blockade in mismatch repair-deficient tumors. Germline V gene sequence: CDR1 LGHNA, CDR2 YNFKEQ. Between the trimmed V and J ends, which lost 6 bases and 5 bases, there was a span of 10 bases. The CDR3 runs 13 residues. Sequencing was performed with immunoSEQ multiplex PCR; in TCRdb, only in-frame clones are kept and a portion is missing. Of roughly 38,000 clones in the sample, around 80% were seen once. The specimen was PBMCs, collected about 40 weeks after starting pembrolizumab. The TCR sequence derives from an adult with mismatch repair-deficient cancer. This chain connects TRBV4-2 to TRBJ2-2; D might be TRBD2 (5 bases). The CDR3 region has the DNA TGTGCCAGCAGTCTCCTAGCAACCGGGGAGCTGTTTTTT. This translates into CASSLLATGELFF.